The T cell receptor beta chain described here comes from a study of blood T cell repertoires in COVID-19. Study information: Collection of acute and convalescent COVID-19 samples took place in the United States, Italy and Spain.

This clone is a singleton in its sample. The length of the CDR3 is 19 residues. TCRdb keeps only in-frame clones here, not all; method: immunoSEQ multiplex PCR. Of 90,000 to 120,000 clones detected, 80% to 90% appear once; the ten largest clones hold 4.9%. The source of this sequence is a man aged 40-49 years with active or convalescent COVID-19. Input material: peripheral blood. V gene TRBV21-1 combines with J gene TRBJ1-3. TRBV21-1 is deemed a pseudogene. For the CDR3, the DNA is TGTGCCAGCAGCAAAGAAATCGGAGGAAGATGTAGCTCTGGAAACACCATATATTTT. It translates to CASSKEIGGRCSSGNTIYF.